This TCR beta chain was recovered during a study of blood T cell repertoires in COVID-19. Study overall: Acute-phase and convalescent COVID-19 samples originated in the United States, Italy and Spain. Sample material is recorded as cDNA or gDNA derived from T cells, B-cell-depleted T cells, or PBMCs.

The V gene's germline CDR1 is MDHEN and CDR2 SYDVKM. Trimming pared 5 bases from V and 11 bases from J, leaving 12 bases between. The CDR3 length is 11 residues. Original methodology: Researchers report that nucleated cell counts were estimated from reference gene primer amplification. Libraries were prepared by immunoSEQ multiplex PCR; TCRdb keeps only in-frame clonotypes and omits some of them. V, J and clone size reflect that table, while D and trimming were determined from the DNA. Found here are 50,000 to 80,000 clones, around 83% of them singletons; the top ten hold roughly 6%. Only a few counts were recorded for this clone.

The source of this sequence is a woman between 55 and 75 years old with acute or convalescent COVID-19. The source material was peripheral blood. The chain combines TRBV28 with TRBJ1-1; D not resolved. In DNA, the CDR3 is TGTGCCAGCAGTCCCGAGTCGGGGGCTTTCTTT. This encodes CASSPESGAFF. The complete variable domain, with remaining parts taken from reference TRBV28 and TRBJ1-1, reads DVKVTQSSRYLVKRTGEKVFLECVQDMDHENMFWYRQDPGLGLRLIYFSYDVKMKEKGDIPEGYSVSREKKERFSLILESASTNQTSMYLCASSPESGAFFGQGTRLTVV.